These 7 T cell receptor beta chains came from one sample sequenced in a study of cytomegalovirus exposure and HLA in healthy donors. The PCR made use of 60 Vbeta and 13 Jbeta primers. Generated by immunoSEQ multiplex PCR, the TCRdb table keeps only in-frame clones and is missing some. The sample contains 95,000 to 100,000 clones, roughly 80% of which appear only once. Sample: PBMCs. The receptors were sampled from a middle-aged man in good health and CMV-seronegative.

The genes are TRBV18 and TRBJ2-7, with D maybe TRBD2 (8 bases). CDR1 KGHSH and CDR2 LQKENI come from the germline V gene. The ends were cut back, 2 bases at V and 6 bases at J, with 17 bases in the middle. This CDR3 has 15 residues. CDR3 DNA: TGTGCCAGCTCACCAAGACAGGGCGGGGGGTCCGAGCAGTACTTC. As protein: CASSPRQGGGSEQYF.

The gene calls are TRBV5-5 and TRBJ2-7; no definite D call. CDR1 and CDR2 from the germline V gene are SGHKS and YYEKEE (reference sequence). The CDR3 covers 18 residues. Trimming took off 5 bases at V and 0 bases at J, with 24 bases between the two ends. The CDR3 bases are TGTGCCAGCAGTTTTTCCCCCATGACTGTCTGGAGCTCCTACGAGCAGTACTTC. Its translation is CASSFSPMTVWSSYEQYF.

V usage is TRBV18 and J usage is TRBJ2-7; 9 nucleotides align to TRBD1. Germline V gene sequence: CDR1 KGHSH, CDR2 LQKENI. The CDR3 extends over 15 amino acids. With 0 bases clipped from V and 4 bases from J, the junction kept 4 bases outside the gene matches. The CDR3 DNA is TGTGCCAGCTCACCACCGGGACAGGGCACTTACGAGCAGTACTTC. It is translated as CASSPPGQGTYEQYF.

There are a few counts of this clone. The chain employs TRBV7-8 and TRBJ1-3; TRBD1 is a possible D gene (6 bases). This CDR3 region has 15 residues. Germline V lookup: CDR1 SGHVS, CDR2 FQNEAQ. V shed 5 bases and J shed 2 bases, with 13 bases lying between them. The chain's CDR3 is CASSPRWDTGNTIYF. In DNA form, the CDR3 reads TGTGCCAGCAGCCCCCGGTGGGACACTGGAAACACCATATATTTT.

The rearrangement uses TRBV4-1 and TRBJ2-3; D is perhaps TRBD1 (6 bases). The CDR3 consists of 15 residues. Trimming took off 1 base at V and 6 bases at J, with 14 bases between the two ends. Per the germline V gene, CDR1 is MGHRA and CDR2 is YSYEKL. The CDR3 region has the DNA TGCGCCAGCAGCCAAGCCGTCAGGGGCATGGATACGCAGTATTTT. Its protein is CASSQAVRGMDTQYF.

The CDR3 sequence: CASSRDAGNTIYF. In nucleotides, the CDR3 is TGTGCCAGCAGCCGGGATGCAGGAAACACCATATATTTT. The chain employs TRBV7-8 and TRBJ1-3; unclear D gene. Germline CDR1 and CDR2: SGHVS and FQNEAQ. Trimming removed 5 bases from V and 4 bases from J, with 9 bases in between. This CDR3 has 13 amino acids.

This chain connects TRBV4-3 to TRBJ1-5; weak D call: TRBD1 (5 bases). Trimming shortened V by 0 bases and J by 6 bases, and 12 bases separated the two germline ends. Looked up from germline, CDR1 is LGHNA and CDR2 is YSLEER. The CDR3 extends over 15 amino acids. CDR3 loop: CASSQDIGGSQPQHF. CDR3 nucleotide sequence: TGCGCCAGCAGCCAAGACATCGGGGGGTCTCAGCCCCAGCATTTT.